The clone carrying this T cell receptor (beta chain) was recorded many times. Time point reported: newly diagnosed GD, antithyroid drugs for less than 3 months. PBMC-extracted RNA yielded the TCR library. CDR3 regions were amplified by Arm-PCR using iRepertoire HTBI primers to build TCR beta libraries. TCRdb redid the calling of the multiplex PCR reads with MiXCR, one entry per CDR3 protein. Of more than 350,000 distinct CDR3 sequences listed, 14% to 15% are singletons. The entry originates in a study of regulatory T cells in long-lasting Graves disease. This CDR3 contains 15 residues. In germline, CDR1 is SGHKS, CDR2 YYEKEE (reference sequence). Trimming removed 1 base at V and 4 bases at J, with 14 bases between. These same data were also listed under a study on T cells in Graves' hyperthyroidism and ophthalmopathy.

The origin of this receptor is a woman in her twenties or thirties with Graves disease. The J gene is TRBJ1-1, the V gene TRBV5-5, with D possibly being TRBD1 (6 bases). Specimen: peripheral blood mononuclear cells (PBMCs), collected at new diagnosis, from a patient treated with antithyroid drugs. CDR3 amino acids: CASSLPGAISTEAFF. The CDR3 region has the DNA TGTGCCAGCAGCTTGCCAGGGGCGATTTCCACTGAAGCTTTCTTT. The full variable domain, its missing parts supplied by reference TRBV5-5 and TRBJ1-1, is DAGVTQSPTHLIKTRGQQVTLRCSPISGHKSVSWYQQVLGQGPQFIFQYYEKEERGRGNFPDRFSARQFPNYSSELNVNALLLGDSALYLCASSLPGAISTEAFFGQGTRLTVV.